The 22 T cell receptor beta chains below all came from one sample that was sequenced in a study of shared clonotypes between healthy human individuals. Assay: immunoSEQ multiplex PCR; the TCRdb copy retains only in-frame clones and omits some. This table has 2 million to 3 million clones, over 85% appearing once. Sequenced input: naive CD4+ T cells from PBMCs. Subset of the sample: CD45RA+ positively selected. The origin of the receptors is a man aged 18-30 years in good health. Some clones in this sample may be carry-over from other donors' samples.

This chain connects TRBV5-1 to TRBJ2-7; 8 nucleotides line up with TRBD1. Germline values: CDR1 SGHRS, CDR2 YFSETQ. Trimming cost V 4 bases and J 7 bases; bases outside gene matches: 7. This CDR3 comprises 13 residues. The CDR3 DNA is TGCGCCAGCAGCGTTCAGGGGGCAAGGGAGCAGTACTTC. Translated: CASSVQGAREQYF. Using reference TRBV5-1 and TRBJ2-7 for the parts outside the CDR3, the full variable domain is KAGVTQTPRYLIKTRGQQVTLSCSPISGHRSVSWYQQTPGQGLQFLFEYFSETQRNKGNFPGRFSGRQFSNSRSEMNVSTLELGDSALYLCASSVQGAREQYFGPGTRLTVT.

The chain recombines TRBV5-4 with TRBJ2-1; the match to TRBD2 covers 7 bases. The CDR3 totals 16 residues. V gave up 5 bases and J gave up 8 bases; unmatched junction bases: 16. Germline CDR1 and CDR2: SGHNT and YYREEE (reference sequence). This CDR3 is CASSSGGLSGAYEQFF. The CDR3 DNA is TGTGCCAGCAGTTCGGGCGGCCTAAGCGGGGCGTATGAGCAGTTCTTC.

V is TRBV5-6 and J is TRBJ2-7, with 9 nucleotides matching TRBD1. Germline CDR1 reads SGHDT; CDR2 reads YYEEEE. CDR3 length: 18 residues. With V trimmed by 4 bases and J by 5 bases, 19 bases remained unmatched. The chain's CDR3 is CASSPPPPDRGRRHEQYF. The CDR3 DNA reads as TGTGCCAGCAGCCCCCCCCCGCCGGACAGGGGAAGACGACACGAGCAGTACTTC.

This chain connects TRBV11-2 to TRBJ2-1; no clear D. The CDR3 spans 13 residues. V was cut by 6 bases and J by 6 bases, with 12 bases left in between. Germline lookup yields CDR1 SGHAT and CDR2 FQNNGV. This chain's CDR3 is CASSHLSGNEQFF. In DNA, the CDR3 is TGTGCCAGCAGTCACCTTAGTGGCAATGAGCAGTTCTTC.

The V gene is TRBV7-3, the J gene TRBJ1-6; no definite D call. The ends were cut back, 1 base at V and 8 bases at J, with 9 bases in the middle. Germline CDR1 SGHTA, CDR2 FQGTGA. This CDR3 is built from 14 residues. The chain's CDR3 is CASSLMASDSPLHF. In DNA form, the CDR3 reads TGTGCCAGCAGCTTAATGGCGAGCGATTCACCCCTCCACTTT.

The chain links TRBV7-2 to TRBJ2-3, with TRBD1 matching over 9 bases. The CDR3 totals 15 residues. V gave up 5 bases and J gave up 3 bases; unmatched junction bases: 6. Per germline, CDR1 SGHTA and CDR2 FQGNSA. The CDR3 DNA is TGTGCCAGCAGCACAGACAGGGGGTATACAGATACGCAGTATTTT. It codes for CASSTDRGYTDTQYF. The entire variable domain, with the rest obtained from reference TRBV7-2 and TRBJ2-3, is as follows: GAGVSQSPSNKVTEKGKDVELRCDPISGHTALYWYRQSLGQGLEFLIYFQGNSAPDKSGLPSDRFSAERTGGSVSTLTIQRTQQEDSAVYLCASSTDRGYTDTQYFGPGTRLTVL.

This chain joins TRBV4-2 and TRBJ1-1; the match to TRBD1 covers 12 bases. Trimming at V came to 4 bases and at J to 3 bases, leaving 12 bases not matched to a gene. The germline V gene encodes CDR1 LGHNA and CDR2 YNFKEQ. This CDR3 contains 18 residues. This CDR3 reads CASSPGQGAGVGYTEAFF. CDR3 in DNA: TGTGCCAGCAGCCCGGGACAGGGGGCCGGTGTGGGATACACTGAAGCTTTCTTT.

This chain joins TRBV7-6 and TRBJ1-2; 7 nucleotides line up with TRBD1. This CDR3 comprises 13 residues. CDR1 and CDR2 from the germline V gene are SGHVS and FNYEAQ. The V gene end was trimmed by 4 bases and the J gene end by 8 bases; junction bases not matched to a gene: 7. The CDR3 spells CASSYRQGRGYTF. The CDR3 bases are TGTGCCAGCAGCTATCGACAGGGAAGAGGCTACACCTTC.

The J gene is TRBJ1-1, the V gene TRBV28, with D perhaps matching TRBD1 (6 bases). CDR1 is MDHEN and CDR2 is SYDVKM in the germline V gene. The ends were cut back, 6 bases at V and 5 bases at J, with 16 bases in the middle. This CDR3 region has 14 residues. The CDR3 protein is CASRTAGVTTEAFF. The CDR3 DNA is TGTGCCAGCAGGACGGCAGGGGTTACGACTGAAGCTTTCTTT. Drawing the rest from reference TRBV28 and TRBJ1-1, the complete variable domain is DVKVTQSSRYLVKRTGEKVFLECVQDMDHENMFWYRQDPGLGLRLIYFSYDVKMKEKGDIPEGYSVSREKKERFSLILESASTNQTSMYLCASRTAGVTTEAFFGQGTRLTVV.

The chain has TRBV5-5 and TRBJ2-3; D is uncertain. From germline, CDR1 is SGHKS and CDR2 YYEKEE (reference sequence). The CDR3 consists of 15 residues. V was cut by 1 base and J by 2 bases, with 11 bases left in between. CDR3 loop: CASSLMYRVTDTQYF. CDR3 in DNA: TGTGCCAGCAGCTTGATGTATAGAGTCACAGATACGCAGTATTTT.

The chain combines TRBV30 with TRBJ2-1, with 14 bases lining up with TRBD2. In germline, CDR1 is GTSNPN, CDR2 SVGIG (reference sequence). This CDR3 comprises 17 residues. The V gene end was trimmed by 0 bases and the J gene end by 9 bases; junction bases not matched to a gene: 10. The CDR3 loop reads CAWSVRLAGGPGGEQFF. CDR3 nucleotides: TGTGCCTGGAGTGTACGACTAGCGGGAGGGCCAGGAGGTGAGCAGTTCTTC.

The chain employs TRBV2 and TRBJ2-7; the match to TRBD2 covers 7 bases. Trimming at V came to 2 bases and at J to 5 bases, leaving 9 bases not matched to a gene. This CDR3 has 15 amino acids. From germline, CDR1 is SNHLY and CDR2 FYNNEI. CDR3 loop: CASSEFPRGSHEQYF. CDR3 DNA sequence: TGTGCCAGCAGTGAATTTCCGCGGGGGAGCCACGAGCAGTACTTC.

CDR3 DNA: TGTGCCAGCAGCGTAGTAGGTTCAGGGGGGGCACAAGCTTTCTTT. This gives the protein CASSVVGSGGAQAFF. The gene calls are TRBV9 and TRBJ1-1; 7 positions agree with TRBD1. In germline, CDR1 is SGDLS, CDR2 YYNGEE. CDR3 length: 15 residues. The ends lost 0 bases at V and 9 bases at J; junction bases unmatched: 11.

The chain recombines TRBV6-1 with TRBJ2-7, with D maybe TRBD2 (6 bases). Deletions cut 5 bases from V and 4 bases from J, with 15 bases between. CDR3 length equals 14 residues. The V gene's germline CDR1 is MNHNS and CDR2 SASEGT. CDR3 amino acids: CASSRSGLIYEQYF. The CDR3 DNA follows: TGTGCCAGCAGTCGGTCGGGACTGATATACGAGCAGTACTTC.

This chain connects TRBV7-7 to TRBJ2-1, with D unclear. The CDR3 is 15 amino acids. With 2 bases removed from V and 8 bases from J, the gap between germline ends came to 16 bases. CDR1 and CDR2 from the germline V gene are SSHAT and FNYEAQ (reference sequence). The CDR3 region is CASSLIGSGLDEQFF. The CDR3 DNA reads TGTGCCAGCAGCTTAATCGGGTCCGGGCTCGATGAGCAGTTCTTC.

This CDR3 is CASSEALAGTGYEQYF. The CDR3 coding sequence is TGTGCCAGCAGTGAAGCTCTGGCAGGAACGGGTTACGAGCAGTACTTC. This chain connects TRBV6-1 to TRBJ2-7; D gene ambiguous. Germline V CDR1 and CDR2: MNHNS, SASEGT. V lost 0 bases and J lost 4, with 16 bases in between. CDR3 length equals 16 residues.

The rearrangement links TRBV5-1 to TRBJ1-2; TRBD1 agrees at 9 bases. V shed 4 bases and J 6 bases; nucleotides not matched to a gene: 10. The CDR3 runs to 15 residues. Germline V CDR1 and CDR2: SGHRS, YFSETQ. The CDR3 DNA sequence: TGCGCCAGCAGCACAAACCCGGGACAGGGCCATGGCTACACCTTC. This encodes CASSTNPGQGHGYTF.

The rearrangement uses TRBV28 and TRBJ2-5; no firm D call. Germline lookup yields CDR1 MDHEN and CDR2 SYDVKM. Between the trimmed V and J ends, which lost 4 bases and 0 bases, there was a span of 12 bases. The CDR3 consists of 15 residues. The CDR3 region has the DNA TGTGCCAGCAGTTGGGGTCAGGCACACCAAGAGACCCAGTACTTC. This translates into CASSWGQAHQETQYF.

The chain carries TRBV14 and TRBJ1-4; D unclear. This CDR3 comprises 13 residues. The V gene lost 2 bases and the J gene lost 7 bases, with 8 bases spanning the gap. The germline V gene has CDR1 SGHDN and CDR2 FVKESK. CDR3 in amino acids: CASSQIGVEKLFF. CDR3 sequence (DNA): TGTGCCAGCAGCCAAATTGGAGTTGAAAAACTGTTTTTT.

The rearrangement uses TRBV14 and TRBJ2-7; D call uncertain. The CDR3 has 13 amino acids. CDR1 is SGHDN, CDR2 FVKESK, per germline. Between the trimmed V and J ends, which lost 2 bases and 4 bases, there was a span of 9 bases. This CDR3 reads CASSQSVGYEQYF. CDR3 coding DNA: TGTGCCAGCAGCCAATCGGTTGGTTACGAGCAGTACTTC.

Only one count was recorded for this clone. The chain is built from TRBV27 and TRBJ2-4, with 9 bases matching TRBD1. V lost 6 bases to trimming and J lost 5 bases; unmatched junction nucleotides: 5. The CDR3 covers 14 residues. Germline V gives CDR1 MNHEY, CDR2 SMNVEV (reference sequence). The CDR3 coding sequence is TGTGCCAGCAGCCGGGGACAGGGTCAAAACATTCAGTACTTC. This encodes CASSRGQGQNIQYF.

The chain combines TRBV29-1 with TRBJ2-1; TRBD2 agrees at 15 bases. Germline lookup yields CDR1 SQVTM and CDR2 ANQGSEA. The CDR3 sequence is 17 residues long. Trimming removed 4 bases from V and 2 bases from J; junction bases left unmatched: 6. Here the CDR3 DNA reads TGCAGCGTTGTCCCTTGGACTAGCGGGAGGGCCTACAATGAGCAGTTCTTC. Its protein is CSVVPWTSGRAYNEQFF.